This T cell receptor (beta chain) was sequenced during a study of T cell repertoires in ileal Crohn's disease. Looking at the study overall: Postoperative therapy was given to about half: 11 thiopurines, 15 to 20 anti-TNF agents.

The V end lost 4 bases, the J end lost 7 bases, and 23 bases lay between the germline ends. The length of the CDR3 is 16 residues. Looked up from germline, CDR1 is SGHDT and CDR2 is YYEEEE. Patients were adults with ileal or ileocolonic Crohn's disease needing resection. Each sample's TCRB immunosequencing used about 470 nanograms of biopsy DNA. Profiling relied on immunoSEQ multiplex PCR, and the TCRdb table lists in-frame clones only, not all of them. The sample shows 700 or so clones, approximately 73% of them seen only once. This receptor was taken from an adult with Crohn's disease. The rearrangement joins TRBV5-6 to TRBJ1-2; perhaps TRBD1 as D (6 bases). Sequencing used ileal tissue. The CDR3 nucleotides are TGTGCCAGCAGCCCCCCCGAGGGGGGGCAAAGGGGTGGCTACACCTTC. Amino acid sequence: CASSPPEGGQRGGYTF.